This is a list of T cell receptor beta chains from one sample in a study of blood T cell repertoires in COVID-19. Here immunoSEQ multiplex PCR was the method, and the copy in TCRdb shows in-frame clones only, minus some. The sample contains 150,000 to 200,000 clones, approximately 80% of which appear only once. The specimen was PBMCs or T cells enriched from blood (not recorded which). These TCRs come from a man aged 65-85 years who had been exposed to COVID-19. Each CDR3 is given with its conserved first and last residue. D genes are given only for firm matches. A row's size may be missing; if present it is once, few, many or a size class.

V gene	clone size	D gene	J gene	CDR3 DNA	CDR3 protein
TRBV11-2	NA	NA	TRBJ1-2	TGTGCCAGCAGCTCCTCTACAGGGAAGCTAGGCTACACCTTC	CASSSSTGKLGYTF
TRBV5-6	NA	TRBD2	TRBJ2-5	TGTGCCAGCAGCTTCCAAGCAGCGGGGGCCCGGGAGACCCAGTACTTC	CASSFQAAGARETQYF
TRBV14	NA	TRBD1	TRBJ2-1	TGTGCCAGCAGCCCGAGGGGGACAGGGCAACTTAATGAGCAGTTCTTC	CASSPRGTGQLNEQFF
TRBV4-1	NA	TRBD1	TRBJ1-1	TGCGCCAGCAGCCAAGTCGCAGGGGGTGGAACTGAAGCTTTCTTT	CASSQVAGGGTEAFF
TRBV28	NA	TRBD2	TRBJ2-1	TGTGCCAGCAGCCCCACCCGAGCGGGGAGGAACAATGAGCAGTTCTTC	CASSPTRAGRNNEQFF
TRBV5-1	NA	TRBD1	TRBJ1-3	TGCGCCAGCAGCTTGCAGGGGGACGCCGGCTCTGGAAACACCATATATTTT	CASSLQGDAGSGNTIYF
TRBV5-1	NA	NA	TRBJ2-3	TGCGCCAGCAGCTACGGGGGAGTTGCAGATACGCAGTATTTT	CASSYGGVADTQYF
TRBV27	NA	NA	TRBJ1-2	TGTGCCAGCAGTTTACGTGGGGGGTGGGTATTCGGTCTTAACTATGGCTACACCTTC	CASSLRGGWVFGLNYGYTF
TRBV19	NA	NA	TRBJ1-1	TGTGCCAGTAGTATACGGGGTCGGGCCAGCACTGAAGCTTTCTTT	CASSIRGRASTEAFF
TRBV27	NA	TRBD2	TRBJ2-1	TGTGCCAGCAGCCCTGGTGGGACTAGCGGGGTTTACAATGAGCAGTTCTTC	CASSPGGTSGVYNEQFF
TRBV5-6	NA	TRBD1	TRBJ1-5	TGTGCCAGCAGCACCGGGACAGGTAATCAGCCCCAGCATTTT	CASSTGTGNQPQHF
TRBV7-9	few	TRBD1	TRBJ2-7	TGTGCCAGCAGCTTTGTGGGACAGGGAGACAACGAGCAGTACTTC	CASSFVGQGDNEQYF
TRBV19	NA	NA	TRBJ1-4	TGTGCCAGTAAAATCCAGGGGAGTCGAGGTAATGAAAAACTGTTTTTT	CASKIQGSRGNEKLFF
TRBV30	NA	TRBD1	TRBJ1-1	TGTGTCGTGGCGGGACAGGGCGCTTTCTTT	CVVAGQGAFF
TRBV9	NA	TRBD1	TRBJ2-7	TGTGCCAGCAGTCGGGCAGGGGGCATATACGAGCAGTACTTC	CASSRAGGIYEQYF
TRBV7-2	NA	NA	TRBJ1-5	TGTGCCAGCAGCCCTGAGGGCAATCAGCCCCAGCATTTT	CASSPEGNQPQHF
TRBV7-6	NA	NA	TRBJ1-1	TGTGCCAGCAGCTTGACAGGTGAAGCTTTCTTT	CASSLTGEAFF
TRBV30	NA	TRBD1	TRBJ1-2	TGTGCCTGGAGTGACGGACAGGGGGGTCTCTATGGCTACACCTTC	CAWSDGQGGLYGYTF